This T cell receptor beta chain was recorded in a study of Graves' ophthalmopathy and Graves' hyperthyroidism. The CDR3 is made up of 13 amino acids. CDR1 DFQATT and CDR2 SNEGSKA come from the germline V gene (reference sequence). The V gene lost 2 bases and the J gene lost 7 bases, with 12 bases spanning the gap. Ophthalmopathy not arising within 18 months of follow-up defined hyperthyroidism as stable. This clonotype was observed many times. No antigen is known for it. The authors amplified TCR beta CDR3 regions from RNA transcripts. After a first-round RT-PCR with HTBI primers, a second-round multiplex PCR was run. TCRdb re-called the multiplex PCR reads through MiXCR, storing one row per CDR3 protein. Found here are roughly 420,000 distinct CDR3 sequences, around 20% of them singletons; the top ten hold under 3%. Study outcomes and limitations: With roughly 69% sensitivity and about 78% specificity, the model predicted ophthalmopathy progression. Also, most clonotypes expanded in the thyroid above 0.001 frequency appeared in blood.

The gene calls are TRBV20-1 and TRBJ1-5, with TRBD1 as a possible D gene (5 bases). This sequence was found in a woman younger than 30 with stable Graves' hyperthyroidism. The source material was peripheral blood. The DNA of the CDR3 is TGCAGTGCTAGAAGGCAGGGCGGCCAGCCCCAGCATTTT. As protein: CSARRQGGQPQHF.